This T cell receptor beta chain appears in the sequencing data of a study of T cells in lung cancer brain metastases listed by TCRdb under 2018. A note on the overall study: Of the approximately 20 patients, 15 to 17 had a history of tobacco use, with a median of around 40 pack-years. Eighteen of the 20 patients received no interval therapy between primary and metastasis resection. Median interval between primary and brain metastasis specimen acquisition was around 350 days. TCR beta CDR3 repertoires were compared between fully resected primary non-small cell lung cancers and paired brain metastases. The cohort included approximately 20 patients who provided about 40 specimens, with each patient contributing one primary lung lesion and one brain metastasis. The median age of the patients at first diagnosis was around 60 years, and the group included roughly 9 males and 11 females. DNA integrity number averaged about 3.8 in both primary and metastatic specimens, with no significant difference between sites.

Broad study findings and their caveats: Retrieval of the complete infiltrating T cell repertoire may have been prevented by DNA fragmentation in FFPE samples. The study could not control for the effects of preoperative corticosteroids on T cell infiltration in brain metastases. Most clones were found to be lesion-specific, and limited overlap was observed between paired lesions (mean Morisita index 0.23). A significantly larger repertoire fraction was made up by the ten most abundant clones in brain metastases than in primaries, which was suggestive of clonal expansion. Significantly fewer unique productive clones were found in brain metastases than in paired primaries (median around 1,400 versus 4,600).

Each sample received between about 2.24 and 4.92 ug of genomic DNA as input, and paired samples received equal DNA input. TCR beta libraries were constructed with the immunoSEQ hsTCRbeta Kit, with multiplexed V and J gene primers used across two PCR steps. Pooled libraries with positive and negative controls were sequenced on an Illumina MiSeq using a 100-cycle paired-end protocol. The source study handled its data this way. The immunoSEQ vendor processed the raw data into normalized, annotated TCR beta repertoire reports. Richness was defined as the number of unique clones by nucleotide sequence, and the iChao1 and Efron-Thisted estimators were used to extrapolate total richness. To characterize and compare the paired lesions, the analysis used Pielou's evenness, Simpson's index, the proportional abundance of the top-ten clones, and the Morisita overlap index. The immuneACCESS repertoire file appears here via TCRdb, limited to in-frame rearrangements. These files lack a portion of the clones; in checked studies, under half of the deficit traces to unresolved V genes, and the cause of the others is not known. Clone size and V and J calls were adopted from that table, with D and trimming inferred from the DNA. This sample gives 4,400 or so clones in total; around 90% of them show up just once. The leading ten clones occupy around 3.5% of the sample.

This clone has a single count. It lacks a known antigen. No base quality values were provided; no much bigger clone lies one nucleotide off. Resection was performed in the patients for synchronous oligometastatic disease or for delayed recurrence of a solitary brain metastasis. Patients with a history of multiple malignancies were excluded so that cancers other than NSCLC would not be included. Tumor areas were macrodissected from roughly 5 deparaffinized around 10 um unstained sections, using marked H&E slides as a guide. Every specimen was formalin-fixed and paraffin-embedded (FFPE). The AllPrep DNA/RNA FFPE Kit was used to extract genomic DNA. Taken from cysteine to valine, the CDR3 has 14 residues. Only CDR3 DNA is held: 42 bases, read in frame from base 1. V is pruned by 4 bases and J by 5 bases, leaving 4 bases of the junction without a gene match. CDR1 and CDR2 are read off the germline V gene as SGHRS and YFSETQ.

The source is a woman between 50 and 59 years old with non-small cell lung cancer. Sequenced material: tumor tissue from the primary lung tumor. The sample's cell subset or site label is to be understood as: primary lung cancer lesion. Here the chain combines TRBV5-1 and TRBJ2-7; TRBD1 aligns with 12 central bases. The CDR3 reads CASSPGTGGNEQYV. The nucleotide sequence reads as follows: TGCGCCAGCAGCCCGGGGACAGGGGGCAACGAGCAGTACGTC.